Below are 22 T cell receptor beta chains sequenced from a single sample in a study of blood T cells in healthy people across ages. A J-beta primer mix and a sample-barcoded 5' primer were used in a second PCR of about 6 to 12 cycles. Each CDR3 protein gets one entry after TCRdb re-called the 5' RACE reads with MiXCR. The table records 730,000 or so distinct CDR3 sequences, about 43% of them present only once. Sequencing used blood. Source of these receptors: an elderly man in good health.

The table lists this clonotype with many counts. The J gene is TRBJ2-3, the V gene TRBV7-2; 8 bases are shared with TRBD1. The CDR3 consists of 17 residues. The ends lost 1 base at V and 1 base at J; junction bases unmatched: 7. Germline values: CDR1 SGHTA, CDR2 FQGNSA. Here the CDR3 reads CASSLGRRGQGTDTQYF. In DNA, the CDR3 is TGTGCCAGCAGCTTAGGGAGACGGGGACAGGGCACAGATACGCAGTATTTT.

This clonotype showed up many times. This chain links TRBV27 with TRBJ2-7; 7 bases are a match to TRBD1. CDR3 length: 15 amino acids. The V and J ends lost 4 bases and 0 bases, in that order; junction bases with no gene match: 6. CDR1 and CDR2 from the germline V gene are MNHEY and SMNVEV (reference sequence). The CDR3 spells CASSWDRLSSYEQYF. The CDR3 nucleotides read TGTGCCAGCAGTTGGGACAGACTTAGCTCCTACGAGCAGTACTTC.

A few counts support this clonotype. V usage is TRBV3-1 and J usage is TRBJ2-4, with 10 bases that match TRBD1. CDR1 is LGHDT, CDR2 YNNKEL, per germline (reference sequence). V lost 3 bases, J lost 0 bases, and 11 bases stayed unmatched. This CDR3 comprises 19 residues. The CDR3 DNA reads as TGTGCCAGCAGCCACACCGGGACAGGGGCTAATTTAGCCAAAAACATTCAGTACTTC. Translation gives CASSHTGTGANLAKNIQYF.

The J gene is TRBJ2-1, the V gene TRBV20-1, with D uncertain. The CDR3 loop spans 15 amino acids. The germline gives CDR1 DFQATT, CDR2 SNEGSKA (reference sequence). With 3 bases removed from V and 8 bases from J, the gap between germline ends came to 20 bases. CDR3 loop: CSARPRWVLYYEQFF. For the CDR3, the DNA is TGCAGTGCTAGGCCCCGTTGGGTTCTGTACTATGAGCAGTTCTTC.

This clonotype was seen only a few times. This chain uses TRBV12-3 or TRBV12-4 with TRBJ1-2; no clear D gene. There are 15 residues in the CDR3. Trimming stripped 0 bases from V and 4 bases from J, with 12 bases between. CDR3 region: CASSLAQLGSYGYTF. In nucleotides, the CDR3 is TGTGCCAGCAGTTTAGCGCAACTAGGGAGCTATGGCTACACCTTC.

This clonotype was counted between two and nine times. The V call is TRBV7-8, the J call TRBJ2-7; either TRBD1 or TRBD2 may supply D (5 bases each). The CDR3 covers 15 residues. Germline lookup yields CDR1 SGHVS and CDR2 FQNEAQ. Trimming took 10 bases from V and 1 from J, leaving 20 bases between them. The CDR3 loop is CATTVGRGESYEQYF. CDR3 DNA sequence: TGTGCCACTACGGTAGGGAGAGGGGAATCCTACGAGCAGTACTTC.

This clonotype came up a few times. This chain links TRBV6-1 with TRBJ2-1; 7 bases align to TRBD2. This CDR3 region has 13 residues. The J segment lost 8 bases and the V segment lost 8 bases, leaving 9 bases of the junction unmatched. CDR1 is MNHNS, CDR2 SASEGT, per germline. The CDR3 loop reads CASEGLAEYEQFF. The DNA of the CDR3 is TGTGCCAGCGAGGGGCTAGCGGAGTATGAGCAGTTCTTC.

This clonotype was recorded a few times. In DNA form, the CDR3 reads TGTGCCAGCAGCGAGAACAGGGGCAATCAGCCCCAGCATTTT. Translation gives CASSENRGNQPQHF. The chain links TRBV7-2 to TRBJ1-5; D possibly corresponds to TRBD1 (6 bases). Germline V lookup: CDR1 SGHTA, CDR2 FQGNSA. The CDR3 spans 14 residues. V lost 5 bases to trimming and J lost 2 bases, with 10 bases between them. The variable domain in full, with the rest retrieved from reference TRBV7-2 and TRBJ1-5, is GAGVSQSPSNKVTEKGKDVELRCDPISGHTALYWYRQSLGQGLEFLIYFQGNSAPDKSGLPSDRFSAERTGGSVSTLTIQRTQQEDSAVYLCASSENRGNQPQHFGDGTRLSIL.

Turning to this clonotype: Germline is not matched at one junction end, which may reflect a read error. This chain links TRBV7-8 with TRBJ2-7; TRBD1 might be the D (5 bases). The germline CDR1 and CDR2 sequences are SGHVS and FQNEAQ. The CDR3 runs to 15 residues. The CDR3 sequence is CVSSLEPGIGYEQYF. CDR3 nucleotide sequence: TGTGTCAGCAGCTTAGAGCCAGGGATTGGATACGAGCAGTACTTC.

About this clonotype: One end of the junction fails to match germline, which may point to a read error. This chain connects TRBV29-1 to TRBJ2-2; 14 bases match TRBD2. CDR1 and CDR2 from the germline V gene are SQVTM and ANQGSEA. CDR3 size: 18 residues. The CDR3 bases are TGCAGCGTTGTTTTCATGACTAGCGGGAGGGCGGGAACCGGGGGGCTGTTTTTT. Translating gives CSVVFMTSGRAGTGGLFF.

This clonotype was recorded a few times. The chain uses TRBV6-1 and TRBJ2-1; TRBD2 matches 11 bases. The CDR3 loop spans 15 amino acids. V trimming: 6 bases; J trimming: 8 bases; junction bases outside the gene matches: 9. Germline-derived CDR1 and CDR2 are MNHNS and SASEGT. The CDR3 DNA reads as TGTGCCAGCAGAGAAACTAGCGGGAGTATCCATGAGCAGTTCTTC. Translated: CASRETSGSIHEQFF.

The chain links TRBV20-1 to TRBJ1-1; TRBD1 is a possible D gene (5 bases). Germline CDR1 reads DFQATT; CDR2 reads SNEGSKA (reference sequence). V was pared by 3 bases and J by 7 bases, with 15 bases between. The CDR3 is 13 amino acids. The CDR3 DNA follows: TGCAGTGCTAGGCATCTGGTTCAGGGTGAAGCTTTCTTT. This gives the protein CSARHLVQGEAFF.

The rearrangement links TRBV4-3 to TRBJ2-1; 8 bases line up with TRBD1. Losses at the gene ends were 1 base for V and 3 bases for J; bases not matched to a gene: 2. Germline CDR1 is LGHNA and CDR2 is YSLEER. This CDR3 is 15 amino acids long. DNA of the CDR3: TGCGCCAGCAGCCAAGGAGGGACAGGCTACAATGAGCAGTTCTTC. It yields the protein CASSQGGTGYNEQFF.

This clonotype was counted a few times. V usage is TRBV3-1 and J usage is TRBJ2-1; D perhaps matches TRBD1 (6 bases). The CDR3 is made up of 17 amino acids. Germline CDR1 and CDR2: LGHDT and YNNKEL (reference sequence). Trimming left V 0 bases short and J 4 bases short, with 16 bases between. CDR3 nucleotides: TGTGCCAGCAGCCAAGATTCCAGGACAGCCACGTACAATGAGCAGTTCTTC. Translated, it gives CASSQDSRTATYNEQFF.

The V gene is TRBV7-2, the J gene TRBJ2-5, with D unresolved. This CDR3 comprises 14 residues. V was trimmed by 5 bases and J by 7 bases, leaving 17 bases between them. Germline CDR1 reads SGHTA; CDR2 reads FQGNSA. CDR3 nucleotide sequence: TGTGCCAGCAGCCCTGGACCAGACTCGGGGACCCAGTACTTC. Protein product: CASSPGPDSGTQYF.

V and J are TRBV6-2 or TRBV6-3 and TRBJ1-1, with D unclear. With 0 bases removed from V and 7 bases from J, the gap between germline ends came to 9 bases. The CDR3 has 13 residues. CDR1 is MNHEY and CDR2 is SVGEGT in the germline V gene. CDR3 protein: CASSYSGLDEAFF. DNA of the CDR3: TGTGCCAGCAGTTACTCGGGTTTGGATGAAGCTTTCTTT.

The rearrangement links TRBV6-2 or TRBV6-3 to TRBJ2-5; TRBD2 matches at 7 bases. The J call may be in error: the DNA end matches TRBJ2-7 better. The CDR3 is 15 residues long. CDR1 and CDR2 (germline): MNHEY, SVGEGT. This chain's CDR3 is CASSYGRAGTSEQYF. CDR3 in DNA: TGTGCCAGCAGTTACGGACGAGCGGGAACGAGCGAGCAGTACTTC.

This clonotype was detected only once. The chain employs TRBV11-1 and TRBJ2-3; tentatively, D is TRBD2 (5 bases). CDR3 length: 16 amino acids. The V end was cut by 5 bases, the J end by 0 bases, with 15 bases between. Germline values: CDR1 SGHAT, CDR2 FQDESV (reference sequence). The CDR3 DNA is TGTGCCAGCAGCCCCGGGCAGCGGACTAGCACAGATACGCAGTATTTT. This codes for CASSPGQRTSTDTQYF.

This clonotype was observed a few times. V usage is TRBV7-9 and J usage is TRBJ1-1; 8 bases map to TRBD1. The CDR3 length is 13 residues. V was pared by 6 bases and J by 4 bases, with 4 bases of the junction left unmatched. Germline V gives CDR1 SEHNR, CDR2 FQNEAQ (reference sequence). The CDR3 is CASRQGAGTEAFF. CDR3 in DNA: TGTGCCAGCAGGCAGGGGGCTGGCACTGAAGCTTTCTTT.

J is TRBJ2-4 and V is TRBV20-1; 10 bases line up with TRBD2. The J call is uncertain, as TRBJ2-7 better fits the DNA end. The CDR3 extends over 15 amino acids. Per the germline V gene, CDR1 is DFQATT and CDR2 is SNEGSKA (reference sequence). The CDR3 loop reads CSARPGSGRVYEQYF. CDR3 nucleotide sequence: TGCAGTGCTAGGCCGGGGAGCGGGAGGGTTTACGAGCAGTACTTC.

The DNA of the CDR3 is TGTGCCAGCAGCCACCCTGGGACTAGCGGCCACACCGGGGAGCTGTTTTTT. Amino acids: CASSHPGTSGHTGELFF. The V and J genes are TRBV3-1 and TRBJ2-2; 11 bases are a match to TRBD2. The V gene end was trimmed by 3 bases and the J gene end by 3 bases; junction bases not matched to a gene: 6. The CDR3 covers 17 residues. The V gene's germline CDR1 is LGHDT and CDR2 YNNKEL (reference sequence). The full variable domain, in which reference TRBV3-1 and TRBJ2-2 provide the parts outside the CDR3, is DTAVSQTPKYLVTQMGNDKSIKCEQNLGHDTMYWYKQDSKKFLKIMFSYNNKELIINETVPNRFSPKSPDKAHLNLHINSLELGDSAVYFCASSHPGTSGHTGELFFGEGSRLTVL.

This clonotype was seen more than once but under ten times. This sequence joins TRBV11-2 and TRBJ2-7; 10 bases fit TRBD1. From germline, CDR1 is SGHAT and CDR2 FQNNGV. J was trimmed by 5 bases and V by 4 bases; bases with no gene match: 5. The CDR3 length is 14 residues. This CDR3 reads CASSSDRGPDEQYF. The CDR3 bases are TGTGCCAGCAGCTCAGACAGGGGGCCGGACGAGCAGTACTTC.